In its sample, the clone carrying this T cell receptor beta chain was seen many times. Its antigen is unidentified. TCRdb re-called the reads through MiXCR, storing one row per CDR3 protein. The profile covers hundreds of thousands of distinct CDR3 sequences, with about 9.2% appearing a single time and 2.5% taken by the ten largest. This record comes from a study of T cell repertoires in cytomegalovirus infection. Study in general: CMV infection together with matching HLA type was indicated by public TCR beta signatures. Study observations and caveats: The cumulative frequency of public TCR beta families identified carriers of CMV plus the relevant HLA. Within the response measured ex vivo, HLA-C-restricted CMV-specific TCR beta clonotypes were dominant.

From germline, CDR1 is LNHNV and CDR2 YYDKDF (reference sequence). The CDR3 is made up of 15 amino acids. V was shortened by 0 bases and J by 0 bases, with 9 bases between the two germline ends. V gene TRBV15 combines with J gene TRBJ2-7; D call uncertain. Specimen: PBMCs. The receptor's source is a human donor in good health (CMV status not recorded). Some clones in this sample may be carry-over from other donors' samples. CDR3 amino acids: CATSRDRVSSYEQYV. The CDR3 DNA is TGTGCCACCAGCAGAGATAGGGTCAGCTCCTACGAGCAGTACGTC.